This T cell receptor (beta chain) is drawn from a study of CD8 T cells in Susac syndrome. Random hexamers served to reverse transcribe roughly 0.45 to 1 ug RNA. In TCRdb, the immunoSEQ multiplex PCR reads were re-called with MiXCR into one record per CDR3 protein. The sample has more than 85,000 distinct CDR3 sequences, roughly 94% seen once. CDR3 length: 14 residues. The germline V gene encodes CDR1 MNHNY and CDR2 SVGAGI (reference sequence). Trimming took 2 bases from V and 2 from J, leaving 8 bases between them. Sequenced: CD4+ T cells from PBMCs. V is TRBV6-6 and J is TRBJ2-3; D is unresolved. The receptor's source is a human donor with Susac syndrome. In nucleotides, the CDR3 is TGTGCCAGCAGTTACAACCGTAACACAGATACGCAGTATTTT. This translates into CASSYNRNTDTQYF.